These T cell receptor beta chains were read from a single sample in a study of response to subunit inactivated influenza vaccine. TCRdb recomputed calls from the RT-PCR reads with MiXCR, one row per CDR3 protein. The sample includes 500,000 to 600,000 distinct CDR3 sequences, 11% to 15% of them seen just once. Sequenced material: PBMCs from blood, taken roughly 12 days after vaccination. The receptors shown here come from a man in his forties or fifties who received an inactivated influenza vaccine. CDR3s include the opening cysteine and the closing phenylalanine or tryptophan. Fields, in order: clone size, D gene, J gene, V gene, CDR3 protein, CDR3 DNA. D genes are given only for firm matches. Not all rows give a size; the values are once, few, many and, for expanded clones, a class.

clone_size: .; d_call: .; j_call: TRBJ1-1; v_call: TRBV7-9; cdr3_aa: CAADRMNTEAFF; cdr3_nt: TGTGCCGCAGACAGGATGAACACTGAAGCTTTCTTT
clone_size: once; d_call: TRBD1; j_call: TRBJ2-7; v_call: TRBV2; cdr3_aa: CASRQGLHEQYF; cdr3_nt: TGTGCCAGTAGACAGGGTTTACACGAGCAGTACTTC
clone_size: .; d_call: .; j_call: TRBJ1-5; v_call: TRBV28; cdr3_aa: CASSLGRMEIPSSPQHF; cdr3_nt: TGTGCCAGCAGTCTTGGGAGGATGGAGATCCCATCATCGCCCCAGCATTTT
clone_size: .; d_call: .; j_call: TRBJ2-7; v_call: TRBV20-1; cdr3_aa: CIASGAGSSYEQYF; cdr3_nt: TGCATTGCTAGTGGTGCGGGGTCATCCTACGAGCAGTACTTC
clone_size: .; d_call: TRBD1; j_call: TRBJ2-2; v_call: TRBV6-1; cdr3_aa: CASSVDRVVGELFF; cdr3_nt: TGTGCCAGCAGTGTGGACAGGGTCGTCGGGGAGCTGTTTTTT
clone_size: few; d_call: TRBD1; j_call: TRBJ1-2; v_call: TRBV29-1; cdr3_aa: CSGGQGGGYTF; cdr3_nt: TGCAGCGGAGGACAGGGCGGCGGCTACACCTTC
clone_size: few; d_call: .; j_call: TRBJ2-2; v_call: TRBV6-2/TRBV6-3; cdr3_aa: CASSYTRNTGELFF; cdr3_nt: TGTGCCAGCAGTTACACCAGGAACACCGGGGAGCTGTTTTTT
clone_size: .; d_call: TRBD1; j_call: TRBJ2-3; v_call: TRBV11-2; cdr3_aa: CASGTGLWDTQYF; cdr3_nt: TGTGCCAGCGGGACAGGGCTTTGGGATACGCAGTATTTT
clone_size: .; d_call: .; j_call: TRBJ2-7; v_call: TRBV15; cdr3_aa: CATSPHATAYEQYF; cdr3_nt: TGTGCCACCAGCCCCCACGCCACAGCCTACGAGCAGTACTTC
clone_size: few; d_call: TRBD1; j_call: TRBJ2-7; v_call: TRBV7-2; cdr3_aa: CASSPRGREDYEQYF; cdr3_nt: TGTGCCAGCAGCCCCAGGGGGCGGGAAGACTACGAGCAGTACTTC
clone_size: .; d_call: TRBD1; j_call: TRBJ1-1; v_call: TRBV24-1; cdr3_aa: CAASRTGVEAFF; cdr3_nt: TGTGCCGCGTCCCGGACAGGGGTTGAAGCTTTCTTT
clone_size: .; d_call: TRBD2; j_call: TRBJ2-4; v_call: TRBV3-1; cdr3_aa: CASSQDLSLAGLNIQYF; cdr3_nt: TGTGCCAGCAGCCAAGATCTGTCACTAGCGGGACTGAACATTCAGTACTTC
clone_size: few; d_call: .; j_call: TRBJ2-4; v_call: TRBV7-2; cdr3_aa: CASSSLSGDIQYF; cdr3_nt: TGTGCCAGCAGCTCACTTTCGGGGGACATTCAGTACTTC
clone_size: .; d_call: .; j_call: TRBJ2-4; v_call: TRBV7-2; cdr3_aa: CASSPDTTKNIQYF; cdr3_nt: TGTGCCAGCAGCCCGGACACGACCAAAAACATTCAGTACTTC
clone_size: many; d_call: .; j_call: TRBJ2-7; v_call: TRBV4-3; cdr3_aa: CASSQGRGVFYEQYF; cdr3_nt: TGCGCCAGCAGCCAGGGGAGGGGGGTTTTCTACGAGCAGTACTTC
clone_size: .; d_call: TRBD1; j_call: TRBJ1-2; v_call: TRBV30; cdr3_aa: CAWREQGIYGYTF; cdr3_nt: TGTGCCTGGAGGGAACAGGGGATCTATGGCTACACCTTC
clone_size: few; d_call: .; j_call: TRBJ1-3; v_call: TRBV10-3; cdr3_aa: CAISRSGTGNTIYF; cdr3_nt: TGTGCCATCAGCCGTAGCGGGACTGGAAACACCATATATTTT
clone_size: .; d_call: .; j_call: TRBJ2-2; v_call: TRBV11-2; cdr3_aa: CASSLEVFGELFF; cdr3_nt: TGTGCCAGCAGCTTAGAAGTTTTCGGGGAGCTGTTTTTT
clone_size: few; d_call: TRBD2; j_call: TRBJ2-1; v_call: TRBV15; cdr3_aa: CATGMTSGRAQVNEQFF; cdr3_nt: TGTGCCACCGGAATGACTAGCGGGAGGGCCCAGGTCAATGAGCAGTTCTTC
clone_size: many; d_call: .; j_call: TRBJ2-3; v_call: TRBV5-1; cdr3_aa: CASSTQGGTDTQYF; cdr3_nt: TGCGCCAGCAGCACCCAAGGAGGCACAGATACGCAGTATTTT
clone_size: .; d_call: TRBD2; j_call: TRBJ2-3; v_call: TRBV18; cdr3_aa: CASSPRFAAGGSTDTQYF; cdr3_nt: TGTGCCAGCTCACCACGATTCGCAGCGGGGGGCTCCACAGATACGCAGTATTTT
clone_size: many; d_call: TRBD2; j_call: TRBJ2-5; v_call: TRBV10-3; cdr3_aa: CAISTSGGEETQYF; cdr3_nt: TGTGCCATCAGTACCAGCGGGGGAGAAGAGACCCAGTACTTC
clone_size: few; d_call: .; j_call: TRBJ2-3; v_call: TRBV5-4; cdr3_aa: CASTARESPDTQYF; cdr3_nt: TGTGCCAGCACAGCCCGGGAGTCGCCAGATACGCAGTATTTT
clone_size: .; d_call: TRBD1; j_call: TRBJ2-2; v_call: TRBV2; cdr3_aa: CASRKPGQGVTGELFF; cdr3_nt: TGTGCCAGCAGGAAACCGGGACAGGGTGTAACCGGGGAGCTGTTTTTT
clone_size: many; d_call: .; j_call: TRBJ2-1; v_call: TRBV10-3; cdr3_aa: CAISKDRSSYNEQFF; cdr3_nt: TGTGCCATCAGTAAGGACAGAAGCTCCTACAATGAGCAGTTCTTC
clone_size: few; d_call: .; j_call: TRBJ2-1; v_call: TRBV5-1; cdr3_aa: CASSLVNNRGYNEQFF; cdr3_nt: TGCGCCAGCAGCTTGGTTAATAACCGGGGCTACAATGAGCAGTTCTTC
clone_size: .; d_call: .; j_call: TRBJ1-6; v_call: TRBV4-3; cdr3_aa: CASSQGAGGQSPLHF; cdr3_nt: TGCGCCAGCAGCCAAGGGGCGGGGGGTCAGTCACCCCTCCACTTT
clone_size: few; d_call: TRBD1; j_call: TRBJ1-4; v_call: TRBV5-1; cdr3_aa: CASSPDRGKLFF; cdr3_nt: TGCGCCAGCAGCCCGGACAGGGGGAAACTGTTTTTT
clone_size: .; d_call: .; j_call: TRBJ1-2; v_call: TRBV2; cdr3_aa: CASSEWNQGDYGYTF; cdr3_nt: TGTGCCAGCAGTGAATGGAATCAGGGAGACTATGGCTACACCTTC
clone_size: many; d_call: TRBD2; j_call: TRBJ2-5; v_call: TRBV7-6; cdr3_aa: CASSSPWRTSQETQYF; cdr3_nt: TGTGCCAGCAGCTCCCCATGGCGGACTAGCCAAGAGACCCAGTACTTC
clone_size: few; d_call: .; j_call: TRBJ2-2; v_call: TRBV20-1; cdr3_aa: CSAKPAPNTGELFF; cdr3_nt: TGCAGTGCTAAACCGGCACCGAACACCGGGGAGCTGTTTTTT
clone_size: .; d_call: TRBD1; j_call: TRBJ2-3; v_call: TRBV19; cdr3_aa: CASSTRRYRGEADTQYF; cdr3_nt: TGTGCCAGTAGTACTCGACGATACAGGGGAGAGGCAGATACGCAGTATTTT
clone_size: .; d_call: .; j_call: TRBJ2-1; v_call: TRBV7-3; cdr3_aa: CASSRRSARGHPVSEQFF; cdr3_nt: TGTGCCAGCAGCCGACGGTCGGCGAGGGGACACCCCGTGTCTGAGCAGTTCTTC
clone_size: .; d_call: .; j_call: TRBJ2-1; v_call: TRBV28; cdr3_aa: CATWGFEQFF; cdr3_nt: TGTGCCACCTGGGGCTTTGAGCAGTTCTTC
clone_size: few; d_call: TRBD1; j_call: TRBJ2-5; v_call: TRBV5-1; cdr3_aa: CASSVTFDRVQETQYF; cdr3_nt: TGCGCCAGCAGCGTGACCTTCGACAGGGTACAAGAGACCCAGTACTTC
clone_size: few; d_call: .; j_call: TRBJ2-1; v_call: TRBV10-3; cdr3_aa: CAISDTIYNEQFF; cdr3_nt: TGTGCCATCAGTGACACTATTTACAATGAGCAGTTCTTC
clone_size: many; d_call: TRBD1; j_call: TRBJ2-5; v_call: TRBV20-1; cdr3_aa: CSAREGMNRGQETQYF; cdr3_nt: TGCAGTGCTAGAGAAGGGATGAACAGGGGACAAGAGACCCAGTACTTC
clone_size: .; d_call: .; j_call: TRBJ2-5; v_call: TRBV5-1; cdr3_aa: CASIRYQETQYF; cdr3_nt: TGCGCCAGCATCCGGTACCAAGAGACCCAGTACTTC
clone_size: few; d_call: TRBD1; j_call: TRBJ1-6; v_call: TRBV28; cdr3_aa: CASSRDSFSPLHF; cdr3_nt: TGTGCCAGCAGTAGGGACAGTTTTTCACCCCTCCACTTT
clone_size: few; d_call: .; j_call: TRBJ1-2; v_call: TRBV12-3/TRBV12-4; cdr3_aa: CASTRGGTGYTF; cdr3_nt: TGTGCCAGCACCCGGGGGGGGACTGGCTACACCTTC
clone_size: few; d_call: .; j_call: TRBJ2-7; v_call: TRBV6-2/TRBV6-3; cdr3_aa: CASFSGYNYEQYF; cdr3_nt: TGTGCCAGCTTTAGTGGGTACAACTACGAGCAGTACTTC
clone_size: .; d_call: .; j_call: TRBJ2-7; v_call: TRBV6-1; cdr3_aa: CASNRDGRGFYEQYF; cdr3_nt: TGTGCCAGCAATCGGGATGGTAGGGGGTTTTACGAGCAGTACTTC
clone_size: few; d_call: .; j_call: TRBJ1-6; v_call: TRBV11-2; cdr3_aa: CASTPGRATNSPLHF; cdr3_nt: TGTGCCAGCACCCCAGGGAGGGCCACTAATTCACCCCTCCACTTT
clone_size: few; d_call: .; j_call: TRBJ2-5; v_call: TRBV28; cdr3_aa: CASSDYYRVETQYF; cdr3_nt: TGTGCCAGCAGTGATTATTACAGGGTAGAGACCCAGTACTTC
clone_size: few; d_call: .; j_call: TRBJ2-4; v_call: TRBV5-1; cdr3_aa: CASSLAQDVAKNIQYF; cdr3_nt: TGCGCCAGCAGCTTGGCACAGGACGTAGCCAAAAACATTCAGTACTTC
clone_size: .; d_call: TRBD2; j_call: TRBJ2-1; v_call: TRBV6-4; cdr3_aa: CASTPTPGGVAYNEQFF; cdr3_nt: TGTGCCAGCACCCCCACCCCCGGGGGGGTCGCCTACAATGAGCAGTTCTTC
clone_size: .; d_call: TRBD1; j_call: TRBJ1-1; v_call: TRBV24-1; cdr3_aa: CATSRTGGGTEAFF; cdr3_nt: TGTGCCACCAGTAGGACAGGGGGAGGCACTGAAGCTTTCTTT
clone_size: few; d_call: TRBD1; j_call: TRBJ1-1; v_call: TRBV6-2/TRBV6-3; cdr3_aa: CASSYAVGQGSSTEAFF; cdr3_nt: TGTGCCAGCAGTTATGCCGTGGGACAGGGGTCGAGCACTGAAGCTTTCTTT
clone_size: few; d_call: .; j_call: TRBJ2-5; v_call: TRBV12-3/TRBV12-4; cdr3_aa: CASSQFTGTGETQYF; cdr3_nt: TGTGCCAGCAGCCAATTCACAGGGACGGGGGAGACCCAGTACTTC
clone_size: .; d_call: .; j_call: TRBJ2-7; v_call: TRBV9; cdr3_aa: CASSPTQTATYEQYF; cdr3_nt: TGTGCCAGCAGTCCAACCCAGACAGCGACCTACGAGCAGTACTTC
clone_size: few; d_call: TRBD1; j_call: TRBJ2-3; v_call: TRBV5-1; cdr3_aa: CASSPGTGYGTDTQYF; cdr3_nt: TGCGCCAGCAGCCCCGGGACAGGGTATGGCACAGATACGCAGTATTTT
clone_size: few; d_call: TRBD1; j_call: TRBJ1-6; v_call: TRBV28; cdr3_aa: CASRNRDSHNSPLHF; cdr3_nt: TGTGCCAGCAGGAATCGGGACAGCCATAATTCACCCCTCCACTTT
clone_size: few; d_call: TRBD2; j_call: TRBJ2-5; v_call: TRBV12-3/TRBV12-4; cdr3_aa: CASTTSGTRRQTQYF; cdr3_nt: TGTGCCAGCACCACCTCCGGGACTAGAAGGCAGACCCAGTACTTC
clone_size: .; d_call: TRBD2; j_call: TRBJ2-1; v_call: TRBV2; cdr3_aa: CASSKETSTQFF; cdr3_nt: TGTGCCAGCAGTAAGGAGACTAGCACCCAGTTCTTC
clone_size: .; d_call: .; j_call: TRBJ1-6; v_call: TRBV27; cdr3_aa: CASETARDPPSSYNSPLHF; cdr3_nt: TGTGCCAGCGAAACGGCAAGGGACCCTCCAAGCTCCTATAATTCACCCCTCCACTTT